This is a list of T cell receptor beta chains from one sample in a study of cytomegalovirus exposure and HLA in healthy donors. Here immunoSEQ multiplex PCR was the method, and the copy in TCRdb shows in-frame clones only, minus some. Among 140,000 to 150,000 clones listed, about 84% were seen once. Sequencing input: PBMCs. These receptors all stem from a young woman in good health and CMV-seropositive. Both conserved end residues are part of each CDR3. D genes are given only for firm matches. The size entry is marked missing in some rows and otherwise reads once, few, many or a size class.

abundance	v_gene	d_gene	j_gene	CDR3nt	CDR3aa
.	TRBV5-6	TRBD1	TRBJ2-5	TGTGCCAGCAGCTTCGGACAGGACCAAGAGACCCAGTACTTC	CASSFGQDQETQYF
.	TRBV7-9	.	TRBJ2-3	TGTGCCAGCAGATTGGCCGACACAGATACGCAGTATTTT	CASRLADTDTQYF
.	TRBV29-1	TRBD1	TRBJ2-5	TGCAGCGTTGCCGCATGGGGCCAGGGGGCTCTAGAGACCCAGTACTTC	CSVAAWGQGALETQYF
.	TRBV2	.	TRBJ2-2	TGTGCCAGCAGTGACAGGGGGGACACCGGGGAGCTGTTTTTT	CASSDRGDTGELFF
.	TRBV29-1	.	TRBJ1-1	TGCAGCGTTGAGAAGACAGCGAACACTGAAGCTTTCTTT	CSVEKTANTEAFF
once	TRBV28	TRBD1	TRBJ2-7	TGTGCCAGCACACTCTCGCAGGGGGCGAGGTACGAGCAGTACTTC	CASTLSQGARYEQYF
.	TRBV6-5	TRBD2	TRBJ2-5	TGTGCCAGCACCAACCGAGCGGGGGGCGGGACCCAGTACTTC	CASTNRAGGGTQYF
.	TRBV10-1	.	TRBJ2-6	TGCGCCAGCAGTGCCACTGGGGCCAACGTCCTGACTTTC	CASSATGANVLTF
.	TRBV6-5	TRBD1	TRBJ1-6	TGTGCCAGCAGTTCTACCGGGACAGGGTGGTCACCCCTCCACTTT	CASSSTGTGWSPLHF
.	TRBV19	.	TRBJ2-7	TGTGCCAGTAGTATGGCCGGGTCGGGCTACGAGCAGTACTTC	CASSMAGSGYEQYF
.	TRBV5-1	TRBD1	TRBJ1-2	TGCGCCAGCAGCTTGGGACAGGGCTTGGGCTACACCTTC	CASSLGQGLGYTF
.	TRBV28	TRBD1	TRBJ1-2	TGTGCCAGCCGGGGCAGGGGGTTTCACTATGGCTACACCTTC	CASRGRGFHYGYTF
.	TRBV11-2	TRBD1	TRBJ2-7	TGTGCCAGCAGCTTAGAAACAGGGGCTGGCTACGAGCAGTACTTC	CASSLETGAGYEQYF
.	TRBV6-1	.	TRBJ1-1	TGTGCCAGCAGTCGGGAGTATCAGAACACTGAAGCTTTCTTT	CASSREYQNTEAFF
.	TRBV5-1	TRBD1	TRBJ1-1	TGCGCCAGCAGCCCATACAGGGGGGGTACTGAAGCTTTCTTT	CASSPYRGGTEAFF
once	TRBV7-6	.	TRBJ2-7	TGTGCCAGCAGCTTAGGAGGGGGATCGGGTTACGAGCAGTACTTC	CASSLGGGSGYEQYF
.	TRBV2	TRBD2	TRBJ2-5	TGTGCCAGCATTAGCGGGGGGGCAAGAGAGACCCAGTACTTC	CASISGGARETQYF
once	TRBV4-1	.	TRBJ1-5	TGCGCCAGCAGCCGAGATGAAGGGGGGGGCAATCAGCCCCAGCATTTT	CASSRDEGGGNQPQHF
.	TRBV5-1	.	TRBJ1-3	TGCGCCAGCAGGCCCACAGGGCAAGGAAACACCATATATTTT	CASRPTGQGNTIYF
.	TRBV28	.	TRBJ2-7	TGTGCCAGCAGTCTCGGAGGAGGGTGGGGATACGAGCAGTACTTC	CASSLGGGWGYEQYF
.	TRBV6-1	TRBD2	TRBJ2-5	TGTGCCAGCAGTGAACTAGCGGGGGGGCCCCAAGAGACCCAGTACTTC	CASSELAGGPQETQYF
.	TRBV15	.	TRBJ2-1	TGTGCCACCAGCAGAGTACGGGGTTATGAGCAGTTCTTC	CATSRVRGYEQFF
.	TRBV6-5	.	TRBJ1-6	TGTGCCAGCAGGGGGGGGCTCACCCTCCACTTT	CASRGGLTLHF
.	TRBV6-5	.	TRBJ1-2	TGTGCCAGCAGTTACAACCCAGGGGATGGCTACACCTTC	CASSYNPGDGYTF
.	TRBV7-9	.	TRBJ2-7	TGTGCCAGCAGCCCCCGCGAGGGCAGAACCTACGAGCAGTACTTC	CASSPREGRTYEQYF
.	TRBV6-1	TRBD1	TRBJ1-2	TGTGCCAGCAGTAACGAAGACAGGGATGGCTACACCTTC	CASSNEDRDGYTF
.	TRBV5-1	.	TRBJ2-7	TGCGCCAGCAGCTTGACCCAGTACCCCTACGAGCAGTACTTC	CASSLTQYPYEQYF
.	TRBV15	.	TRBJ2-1	TGTGCCACCAGCACCATGAGCCCCTACAATGAGCAGTTCTTC	CATSTMSPYNEQFF
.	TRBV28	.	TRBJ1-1	TGTGCCAGCAGAAGAACATCAGGGCAGGGAGCTTTCTTT	CASRRTSGQGAFF
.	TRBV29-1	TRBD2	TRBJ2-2	TGCAGCGTTGAGTTAGGGAGGGTCAACACCGGGGAGCTGTTTTTT	CSVELGRVNTGELFF
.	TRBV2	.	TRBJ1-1	TGTGCCAGCCTTATCAGACAGGTAGACACTGAAGCTTTCTTT	CASLIRQVDTEAFF